The 24 T cell receptor beta chains in this list originate from one sample, sequenced in a study of blood T cell repertoires in COVID-19. The repertoire was sequenced with immunoSEQ multiplex PCR; TCRdb's copy has only in-frame clones and lacks some. The sample lists around 100,000 clones, 84% occurring once. Sequencing used peripheral blood. These receptor sequences come from a human donor in a cohort sampled during active COVID-19.

This sequence joins TRBV4-1 and TRBJ2-1; perhaps TRBD1 as D (6 bases). V lost 2 bases, J lost 2 bases, and 10 bases lay in between. Germline V gene data show CDR1 as MGHRA and CDR2 as YSYEKL. The CDR3 covers 15 residues. The CDR3 protein is CASSQNRDTYNEQFF. Written as DNA, the CDR3 is TGCGCCAGCAGCCAAAATCGGGACACCTACAATGAGCAGTTCTTC.

This chain connects TRBV10-3 to TRBJ1-4; no clear D gene. CDR3 length: 13 residues. Germline CDR1 is ENHRY and CDR2 is SYGVKD. The V end was cut by 11 bases, the J end by 0 bases, with 10 bases between. CDR3 nucleotide sequence: TGTGCCTCAACAGATGCAACTAATGAAAAACTGTTTTTT. Protein product: CASTDATNEKLFF.

Here the CDR3 reads CASSPGYVNYGYTF. The CDR3, as DNA: TGTGCCAGCAGCCCGGGATATGTTAACTATGGCTACACCTTC. The V call is TRBV28, the J call TRBJ1-2; D remains unclear. CDR1 is MDHEN, CDR2 SYDVKM, per germline. The CDR3 consists of 14 residues. Trimming took off 6 bases at V and 1 base at J, with 12 bases between the two ends.

The chain employs TRBV2 and TRBJ2-5, with D perhaps matching TRBD2 (6 bases). V lost 7 bases to trimming and J lost 4 bases, with 19 bases between them. The CDR3 is 15 amino acids. CDR1 and CDR2 (germline): SNHLY, FYNNEI. The CDR3 sequence: CASTRPGLKGETQYF. Here the CDR3 DNA reads TGTGCCAGCACCCGTCCGGGACTGAAGGGAGAGACCCAGTACTTC.

The V call is TRBV5-1, the J call TRBJ1-2, with 9 bases matching TRBD1. V shed 1 base, J shed 3 bases, and the junction held 13 bases outside the gene matches. CDR1 and CDR2 from the germline V gene are SGHRS and YFSETQ. This CDR3 spans 18 amino acids. The CDR3 nucleotides read TGCGCCAGCAGCTTGACCGGGACAGGGAGGGAGTTGGACTATGGCTACACCTTC. Its translation: CASSLTGTGRELDYGYTF.

V usage is TRBV15 and J usage is TRBJ1-5; a weak D match, TRBD1 (5 bases). The V gene's germline CDR1 is LNHNV and CDR2 YYDKDF (reference sequence). The V and J ends lost 3 bases and 2 bases respectively, with 5 bases between them. CDR3 length: 13 amino acids. The CDR3 loop reads CATSRGRNQPQHF. The DNA of the CDR3 is TGTGCCACCAGCAGGGGGCGCAATCAGCCCCAGCATTTT.

The J gene is TRBJ2-3, the V gene TRBV6-2 or TRBV6-3; 13 bases are shared with TRBD2. This CDR3 is 16 amino acids long. The trim removed 5 bases at V and 7 bases at J, leaving 9 bases unmatched. In germline, CDR1 is MNHEY, CDR2 SVGEGT. This CDR3 reads CASSTGTSGNRNTQYF. CDR3 coding DNA: TGTGCCAGCAGTACGGGGACTAGCGGGAATCGGAATACGCAGTATTTT.

The chain joins TRBV28 to TRBJ2-7; the match to TRBD1 covers 10 bases. Germline V gene lookup returns CDR1 MDHEN and CDR2 SYDVKM. The CDR3 contains 15 residues. V lost 6 bases, J lost 6 bases, and 11 bases stayed unmatched. The CDR3 is CASRDRGNLGSEQYF. In nucleotides, the CDR3 is TGTGCCAGCAGGGACAGGGGGAACCTGGGGAGCGAGCAGTACTTC.

The chain combines TRBV6-5 with TRBJ2-7; 12 bases map to TRBD1. V shed 1 base, J shed 7 bases, and the junction held 8 bases outside the gene matches. Germline CDR1 is MNHEY and CDR2 is SVGAGI. The CDR3 is 16 amino acids. CDR3 sequence reads: CASSYYGTGGAGEQYF. The CDR3 DNA sequence: TGTGCCAGCAGTTACTACGGGACAGGGGGCGCGGGAGAGCAGTACTTC.

The chain combines TRBV11-2 with TRBJ1-1; D is possibly TRBD1 (5 bases). This CDR3 spans 14 amino acids. Germline lookup yields CDR1 SGHAT and CDR2 FQNNGV. V lost 5 bases and J lost 0, with 10 bases in between. The CDR3 here is CASSPRQMNTEAFF. The CDR3 DNA sequence: TGTGCCAGCAGCCCCCGACAGATGAACACTGAAGCTTTCTTT. The full variable domain, with the rest looked up from reference TRBV11-2 and TRBJ1-1, is EAGVAQSPRYKIIEKRQSVAFWCNPISGHATLYWYQQILGQGPKLLIQFQNNGVVDDSQLPKDRFSAERLKGVDSTLKIQPAKLEDSAVYLCASSPRQMNTEAFFGQGTRLTVV.

The gene calls are TRBV6-5 and TRBJ1-1; 7 bases are shared with TRBD1. The CDR3 is 15 residues long. V was pared by 6 bases and J by 0 bases, with 7 bases of the junction left unmatched. Germline lookup yields CDR1 MNHEY and CDR2 SVGAGI. This CDR3 is CASRPGQIMNTEAFF. DNA for the CDR3: TGTGCCAGCAGACCGGGACAGATTATGAACACTGAAGCTTTCTTT.

The chain joins TRBV6-5 to TRBJ2-7, with 10 bases matching TRBD2. The CDR3 sequence is 14 residues long. Germline CDR1 MNHEY, CDR2 SVGAGI. Losses at the gene ends were 6 bases for V and 6 bases for J; bases not matched to a gene: 8. CDR3: CASSQGLAPFEQYF. In DNA form, the CDR3 reads TGTGCCAGCAGCCAGGGACTAGCGCCCTTCGAGCAGTACTTC.

This chain joins TRBV3-1 (or the pseudogene TRBV3-2) and TRBJ1-2, with 11 bases aligning to TRBD1. The V and J ends lost 1 base and 4 bases, in that order; junction bases with no gene match: 5. This CDR3 comprises 16 residues. In germline, CDR1 is LGHDT, CDR2 YNNKEL (reference sequence). CDR3 in amino acids: CASSQGFGTGGYGYTF. As DNA, the CDR3 is TGTGCCAGCAGCCAAGGATTCGGGACAGGGGGCTATGGCTACACCTTC.

This clone was observed once. The same CDR3 arises from other DNA sequences in this sample as well. V and J are TRBV9 and TRBJ1-2; 8 nucleotides line up with TRBD1. Germline lookup yields CDR1 SGDLS and CDR2 YYNGEE. The CDR3 is 14 amino acids. Trimming at V came to 1 base and at J to 2 bases, leaving 1 base not matched to a gene. The CDR3 DNA reads as TGTGCCAGCAGCGTACAGGGGGCGAACTATGGCTACACCTTC. Protein: CASSVQGANYGYTF.

The chain employs TRBV6-5 and TRBJ2-7; D perhaps matches TRBD2 (7 bases). Germline CDR1 and CDR2: MNHEY and SVGAGI. The CDR3 loop spans 15 amino acids. V was clipped by 6 bases and J by 3 bases, with 18 bases between them. The DNA of the CDR3 is TGTGCCAGCAGCCCCCGGGCGGGGGCACTCTACGAGCAGTACTTC. It encodes CASSPRAGALYEQYF.

This chain joins TRBV6-5 and TRBJ2-7; D might be TRBD2 (6 bases). This CDR3 is built from 15 residues. The V gene's germline CDR1 is MNHEY and CDR2 SVGAGI. The V and J ends lost 6 bases and 6 bases respectively, with 21 bases between them. The CDR3 reads CASRDLGQAGPEQYF. The DNA for the CDR3 is TGTGCCAGCAGGGACCTCGGGCAGGCGGGACCCGAGCAGTACTTC.

This sequence joins TRBV5-1 and TRBJ1-2; 9 bases line up with TRBD1. The germline gives CDR1 SGHRS, CDR2 YFSETQ. CDR3 size: 14 residues. V shed 4 bases and J 4 bases; nucleotides not matched to a gene: 5. CDR3 protein: CASSAGQGPYGYTF. The CDR3 nucleotides read TGCGCCAGCAGCGCCGGACAGGGGCCCTATGGCTACACCTTC.

V usage is TRBV11-3 and J usage is TRBJ1-2, with D tentatively TRBD1 (5 bases). This CDR3 has 14 residues. The germline V gene encodes CDR1 SGHNT and CDR2 YENEEA. Trimming shortened V by 7 bases and J by 2 bases, and 14 bases separated the two germline ends. The CDR3: CASTPGRSNYGYTF. The CDR3 DNA is TGTGCCAGCACCCCAGGGCGGTCGAACTATGGCTACACCTTC.

The chain links TRBV6-1 to TRBJ1-5, with 7 bases fitting TRBD1. The CDR3 totals 15 residues. V was pared by 3 bases and J by 2 bases, with 4 bases of the junction left unmatched. CDR1 is MNHNS and CDR2 is SASEGT in the germline V gene. This CDR3 reads CASSDRGSGNQPQHF. CDR3 DNA: TGTGCCAGCAGTGACAGGGGGTCGGGCAATCAGCCCCAGCATTTT.

The rearrangement joins TRBV6-6 to TRBJ1-5; 7 bases are shared with TRBD1. This CDR3 is built from 14 residues. Per germline, CDR1 MNHNY and CDR2 SVGAGI (reference sequence). V lost 5 bases to trimming and J lost 3 bases; unmatched junction nucleotides: 4. The CDR3 reads CASSTQGTNQPQHF. The CDR3, as DNA: TGTGCCAGCAGTACACAGGGGACCAATCAGCCCCAGCATTTT.

Only one count was recorded for this clone. V is TRBV9 and J is TRBJ2-5, with D possibly TRBD1 on 6 matching bases. V lost 4 bases, J lost 2 bases, and 18 bases lay in between. Germline CDR1 and CDR2: SGDLS and YYNGEE. This CDR3 is built from 16 residues. The CDR3 coding sequence is TGTGCCAGCAGCATAAGCGACGACAGGACGCAAGAGACCCAGTACTTC. This codes for CASSISDDRTQETQYF.

The CDR3 reads CASSPQGGAKNIQYF. The CDR3 coding sequence is TGTGCCAGCAGTCCCCAGGGTGGCGCCAAAAACATTCAGTACTTC. The J gene is TRBJ2-4, the V gene TRBV28; TRBD1 might be the D (5 bases). The CDR3 sequence is 15 residues long. Trimming removed 5 bases at V and 1 base at J, with 12 bases between. CDR1 is MDHEN and CDR2 is SYDVKM in the germline V gene.

V is TRBV19 and J is TRBJ1-2; D ambiguous. The V end lost 3 bases, the J end lost 5 bases, and 7 bases lay between the germline ends. Germline values: CDR1 LNHDA, CDR2 SQIVND (reference sequence). The CDR3 is made up of 12 amino acids. The CDR3, as DNA: TGTGCCAGTAGTATCTCCGGGTATGGCTACACCTTC. It codes for CASSISGYGYTF.

This chain uses TRBV27 with TRBJ2-3, with 14 bases matching TRBD2. Trimming removed 4 bases from V and 1 base from J; junction bases left unmatched: 4. The CDR3 loop spans 17 amino acids. Germline V gene sequence: CDR1 MNHEY, CDR2 SMNVEV (reference sequence). CDR3 protein: CASSWGLAGVGTDTQYF. The CDR3 bases are TGTGCCAGCAGTTGGGGACTAGCGGGAGTGGGCACAGATACGCAGTATTTT.